This TCR beta chain was captured by sequencing in a study of CD4+ T cells in melanoma. Details on this clone: Its specificity is unknown.

Measured with immunoSEQ multiplex PCR; TCRdb has only the in-frame clones, and not every one. The sample lists approximately 110,000 clones, over 80% occurring once. Study-wide results and caveats: A reported correlation linked neoantigen-specific CD4+ T cells to CD8+, macrophage and B cell function. Reportedly, melanoma neoantigen-specific CD4+ T cells showed varied differentiation states.

The CDR3 is made up of 15 amino acids. V shed 0 bases and J 7 bases; nucleotides not matched to a gene: 6. The germline CDR1 and CDR2 sequences are LGHNA and YNFKEQ. This sequence was found in a human donor with melanoma. Sequenced: peripheral blood. This rearrangement joins TRBV4-2 to TRBJ2-7; the match to TRBD2 covers 10 bases. CDR3: CASSQELAGVTEQYF. The CDR3 DNA reads TGTGCCAGCAGCCAAGAGCTAGCGGGAGTTACGGAGCAGTACTTC.